This T cell receptor (beta chain) originates from a study of blood T cell repertoires in COVID-19. Some clones are missing from TCRdb's copy, which holds only in-frame ones; the method was immunoSEQ multiplex PCR. The data hold under 150,000 clones, with around 88% observed a single time. Trimming shortened V by 3 bases and J by 2 bases, and 14 bases separated the two germline ends. Germline values: CDR1 SNHLY, CDR2 FYNNEI. The CDR3 length is 16 residues. This chain links TRBV2 with TRBJ1-5, with a possible D match to TRBD1 (6 bases). This receptor was obtained from a human donor in a cohort sampled during active COVID-19. Specimen: peripheral blood. The CDR3 reads CASSDRTGSRNQPQHF. Written as DNA, the CDR3 is TGTGCCAGCAGTGATCGAACAGGGTCGCGCAATCAGCCCCAGCATTTT.